This T cell receptor (beta chain) appears in the sequencing data of a study of cytotoxic CD8 clonotypes in ibrutinib-treated CLL. Turning to the study itself: Included were about a dozen relapsed/refractory and some 15 treatment-naive patients, of whom some 17 were IGHV unmutated. Following a median around 13 months of treatment, with a range of 6 to 36, response samples were taken.

Study-level points and caveats: In comparison with age-matched healthy donors, baseline clonality was higher and tracked circulating CD8+ T-cell counts. Whereas clonality rose at ibrutinib response, it declined toward baseline at progression.

CDR3 length: 16 residues. The ends were cut back, 6 bases at V and 0 bases at J, with 16 bases in the middle. CDR1 is SGHNT, CDR2 YYREEE, per germline (reference sequence). Concerning this clone: Antigen specificity is unknown.

This table comes from immunoSEQ multiplex PCR, and its TCRdb copy is limited to in-frame clones, with some not included. The data show roughly 130,000 clones, under 95% seen once. This rearrangement joins TRBV5-4 to TRBJ1-3, with D perhaps TRBD1 (5 bases). The sample consisted of PBMCs, taken after 12 months of ibrutinib treatment. The clonotype originates from a human donor with chronic lymphocytic leukemia. This chain's CDR3 is CASTRLGDISGNTIYF. CDR3 coding DNA: TGTGCCAGCACCCGACTGGGGGATATCTCTGGAAACACCATATATTTT.